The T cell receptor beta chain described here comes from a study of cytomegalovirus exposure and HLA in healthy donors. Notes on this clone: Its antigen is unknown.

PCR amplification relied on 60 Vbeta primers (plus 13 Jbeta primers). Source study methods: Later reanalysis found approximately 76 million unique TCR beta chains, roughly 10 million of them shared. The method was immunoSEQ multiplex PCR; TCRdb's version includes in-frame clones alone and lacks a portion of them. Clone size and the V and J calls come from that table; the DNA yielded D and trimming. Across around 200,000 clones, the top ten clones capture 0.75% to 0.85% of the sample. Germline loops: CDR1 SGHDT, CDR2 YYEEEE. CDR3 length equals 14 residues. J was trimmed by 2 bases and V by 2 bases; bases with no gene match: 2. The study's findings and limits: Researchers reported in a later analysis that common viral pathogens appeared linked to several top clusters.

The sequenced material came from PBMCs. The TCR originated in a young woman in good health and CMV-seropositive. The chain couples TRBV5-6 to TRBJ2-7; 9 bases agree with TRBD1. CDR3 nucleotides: TGTGCCAGCAGCTTTGGACAGGGGACCTACGAGCAGTACTTC. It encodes CASSFGQGTYEQYF.